Presented here are 29 T cell receptor beta chains from one specimen sequenced in a study of blood T cell repertoires in COVID-19. Libraries were prepared by immunoSEQ multiplex PCR; TCRdb keeps only in-frame clonotypes and omits some of them. The repertoire holds approximately 530,000 clones, with about 89% as singletons. Sample: peripheral blood. The receptor source for this set is a woman aged 50 to 60 with COVID-19, enrolled during active disease.

The table lists this clone with a few counts. The genes are TRBV5-1 and TRBJ1-5; 7 bases agree with TRBD1. CDR1 is SGHRS and CDR2 is YFSETQ in the germline V gene. The V and J ends lost 1 base and 5 bases, in that order; junction bases with no gene match: 0. The CDR3 length is 13 residues. CDR3 loop: CASSLTGDQPQHF. CDR3 bases: TGCGCCAGCAGCTTGACAGGGGATCAGCCCCAGCATTTT.

V gene TRBV19 combines with J gene TRBJ2-6, with D uncertain. CDR3 length: 17 residues. Trimming shortened V by 4 bases and J by 4 bases, and 17 bases separated the two germline ends. Germline loops: CDR1 LNHDA, CDR2 SQIVND (reference sequence). The CDR3 region has the DNA TGTGCCAGTAGTACCGTCCCTACGTTGAGGGGGGCCAACGTCCTGACTTTC. Translating it yields CASSTVPTLRGANVLTF.

J is TRBJ1-1 and V is TRBV5-6; 9 positions match TRBD1. The CDR3 extends over 12 amino acids. The junction had 3 bases not matched to a gene; V was cut back by 4 bases and J by 8 bases. Per the germline V gene, CDR1 is SGHDT and CDR2 is YYEEEE. CDR3 DNA: TGTGCCAGCAGCCGCGACAGGGGGGAAGCTTTCTTT. Residues: CASSRDRGEAFF.

The chain has TRBV19 and TRBJ1-4; 8 bases line up with TRBD1. The germline CDR1 and CDR2 sequences are LNHDA and SQIVND (reference sequence). The CDR3 length is 20 residues. Germline trimming cut 1 base from V and 3 bases from J; bases unmatched to any gene: 16. The CDR3 bases are TGTGCCAGTAGTATAGTTCATGGAATCAGGGGGCTACGGTCTAATGAAAAACTGTTTTTT. It codes for CASSIVHGIRGLRSNEKLFF.

In its sample, this clone was seen many times. The rearrangement joins TRBV7-9 to TRBJ1-1, with a possible D match to TRBD1 (5 bases). Germline V CDR1 and CDR2: SEHNR, FQNEAQ (reference sequence). The germline V and J ends were trimmed by 6 bases and 1 base, with 12 bases remaining between them. CDR3 size: 14 residues. This CDR3 is CASRSRQPNTEAFF. The CDR3 DNA sequence: TGTGCCAGCAGAAGTAGACAGCCGAACACTGAAGCTTTCTTT.

This clone was detected once. This rearrangement joins TRBV18 to TRBJ1-2; no reliable D call. Germline V CDR1 and CDR2: KGHSH, LQKENI. The CDR3 is 13 amino acids. V dropped 4 bases and J dropped 4 bases, with 10 bases sitting between them. CDR3 protein: CASSQVSGYGYTF. In DNA form, the CDR3 reads TGTGCCAGCTCACAGGTCAGCGGCTATGGCTACACCTTC.

In this sample, this clone turned up a few times. The rearrangement uses TRBV27 and TRBJ1-1; a possible D gene is TRBD1 (6 bases). This CDR3 spans 15 amino acids. Germline V lookup: CDR1 MNHEY, CDR2 SMNVEV (reference sequence). V shed 5 bases and J shed 5 bases, with 18 bases lying between them. CDR3 protein: CASSPLGAGKTEAFF. The CDR3 nucleotides read TGTGCCAGCAGTCCCCTGGGGGCAGGGAAGACTGAAGCTTTCTTT.

Comments on this clone: Within the sample, other DNA sequences also encode this same CDR3. The chain combines TRBV5-4 with TRBJ1-1; the match to TRBD1 covers 11 bases. This CDR3 has 16 amino acids. The germline V gene encodes CDR1 SGHNT and CDR2 YYREEE (reference sequence). V shed 3 bases, J shed 0 bases, and the junction held 4 bases outside the gene matches. This chain's CDR3 is CASSSGTGGMNTEAFF. Here the CDR3 DNA reads TGTGCCAGCAGCTCCGGGACAGGGGGGATGAACACTGAAGCTTTCTTT.

This chain joins TRBV19 and TRBJ2-5; unclear D gene. Trimming removed 1 base at V and 1 base at J, with 7 bases between. The CDR3 runs 14 residues. Germline-derived CDR1 and CDR2 are LNHDA and SQIVND (reference sequence). Here the CDR3 DNA reads TGTGCCAGTAGTATAGCTGGCCGCCAAGAGACCCAGTACTTC. Its protein product is CASSIAGRQETQYF.

This chain links TRBV2 with TRBJ2-7; 12 bases are shared with TRBD1. The CDR3 sequence is 17 residues long. CDR1 and CDR2 (germline): SNHLY, FYNNEI. V shed 0 bases, J shed 3 bases, and the junction held 6 bases outside the gene matches. CDR3: CASSEATGTGGLYEQYF. The DNA for the CDR3 is TGTGCCAGCAGTGAAGCGACCGGGACAGGGGGCCTCTACGAGCAGTACTTC.

The DNA of the CDR3 is TGTGCCAGTAGGATCCGGGACAGGGAGTACTCGGGCTATGGCTACACCTTC. It yields the protein CASRIRDREYSGYGYTF. The chain couples TRBV19 to TRBJ1-2, with TRBD1 matching over 9 bases. The CDR3 is made up of 17 amino acids. The V and J ends lost 6 bases and 4 bases, in that order; junction bases with no gene match: 15. CDR1 is LNHDA, CDR2 SQIVND, per germline (reference sequence).

The chain links TRBV6-1 to TRBJ2-1; 7 bases fit TRBD1. The junction had 4 bases not matched to a gene; V was cut back by 2 bases and J by 6 bases. Looked up from germline, CDR1 is MNHNS and CDR2 is SASEGT. CDR3 length: 14 residues. The DNA of the CDR3 is TGTGCCAGCAGTGAAATGGCAGGGGGCAATGAGCAGTTCTTC. It codes for CASSEMAGGNEQFF.

On this clone itself: Relative to the germline gene, one junction end is altered; a read error may explain this. The V and J genes are TRBV29-1 and TRBJ2-5; TRBD1 aligns across 10 bases. The CDR3 length is 13 residues. Looked up from germline, CDR1 is SQVTM and CDR2 is ANQGSEA. The CDR3 region is CSVEGDRGRTANF. In DNA form, the CDR3 reads TGCAGCGTTGAGGGGGACAGGGGACGCACGGCGAACTTC.

In its sample, this clone was seen a few times. The chain joins TRBV27 to TRBJ1-2; a possible D gene is TRBD1 (5 bases). Germline CDR1 reads MNHEY; CDR2 reads SMNVEV (reference sequence). The CDR3 covers 12 residues. V gave up 4 bases and J gave up 9 bases, with 12 bases separating them. The CDR3 loop is CASSSEGRSYTF. The CDR3 region has the DNA TGTGCCAGCAGTTCGGAGGGGCGCAGCTACACCTTC.

The rearrangement links TRBV2 to TRBJ1-1; TRBD1 might be the D (5 bases). Trimming removed 4 bases at V and 0 bases at J, with 15 bases between. This CDR3 contains 16 residues. Per the germline V gene, CDR1 is SNHLY and CDR2 is FYNNEI. The CDR3 region has the DNA TGTGCCAGCAGTGCAACACTACAGGTCATGAACACTGAAGCTTTCTTT. It yields the protein CASSATLQVMNTEAFF.

The rearrangement uses TRBV10-1 and TRBJ2-1; 11 positions agree with TRBD2. The CDR3 contains 16 residues. Germline V CDR1 and CDR2: WNHNN, SYGVQD (reference sequence). Germline trimming cut 0 bases from V and 6 bases from J; bases unmatched to any gene: 4. The CDR3 here is CASSESRLAGSNEQFF. The CDR3 DNA is TGCGCCAGCAGTGAGTCGAGACTAGCGGGGTCCAATGAGCAGTTCTTC.

The rearrangement links TRBV19 to TRBJ1-2; D not resolved. Germline V gene lookup returns CDR1 LNHDA and CDR2 SQIVND (reference sequence). The CDR3 contains 15 residues. With 1 base removed from V and 1 base from J, the gap between germline ends came to 10 bases. The CDR3 DNA reads TGTGCCAGTAGTATAGGAGGGCCCCTTAACTATGGCTACACCTTC. Residues: CASSIGGPLNYGYTF.

This sequence joins TRBV3-1 (or the pseudogene TRBV3-2) and TRBJ1-1, with D perhaps matching TRBD1 (5 bases). Germline values: CDR1 LGHDT, CDR2 YNNKEL (reference sequence). This CDR3 has 14 amino acids. The V end lost 2 bases, the J end lost 3 bases, and 10 bases lay between the germline ends. In DNA, the CDR3 is TGTGCCAGCAGCCAAATTCGGGGGGACACTGAAGCTTTCTTT. It translates to CASSQIRGDTEAFF.

J is TRBJ2-5 and V is TRBV27, with D possibly being TRBD2 (5 bases). Germline loops: CDR1 MNHEY, CDR2 SMNVEV (reference sequence). Trimming removed 7 bases from V and 4 bases from J, with 7 bases in between. The length of the CDR3 is 11 residues. CDR3 loop: CASTRGETQYF. The DNA for the CDR3 is TGTGCCAGCACCCGGGGAGAGACCCAGTACTTC.

The sample holds one count of this clone. CDR3 in amino acids: CASSVYGPPSTYEQYF. Written as DNA, the CDR3 is TGTGCCAGCAGTGTTTATGGGCCCCCGAGCACCTACGAGCAGTACTTC. This chain joins TRBV6-1 and TRBJ2-7; D is unclear. Germline loops: CDR1 MNHNS, CDR2 SASEGT. Trimming pared 4 bases from V and 2 bases from J, leaving 18 bases between. This CDR3 is 16 amino acids long.

V is TRBV6-6 and J is TRBJ2-3; 9 bases map to TRBD1. The CDR3 spans 16 residues. V was clipped by 6 bases and J by 5 bases; unmatched bases: 12. Germline CDR1 and CDR2: MNHNY and SVGAGI (reference sequence). CDR3 amino acids: CASSPVGTGTGDTQYF. CDR3 nucleotide sequence: TGTGCCAGCAGCCCGGTGGGGACAGGGACGGGAGATACGCAGTATTTT.

Turning to this clone: This same CDR3 is encoded by further DNA sequences in the sample. The chain uses TRBV30 and TRBJ2-2; no reliable D call. The V gene's germline CDR1 is GTSNPN and CDR2 SVGIG (reference sequence). With 0 bases removed from V and 1 base from J, the gap between germline ends came to 3 bases. The CDR3 covers 13 residues. The CDR3 loop is CAWSVQNTGELFF. The CDR3 region has the DNA TGTGCCTGGAGTGTACAGAACACCGGGGAGCTGTTTTTT.

The CDR3 sequence is CASSQGSGDYGYTF. CDR3 nucleotides: TGTGCCAGCAGCCAGGGGTCAGGGGATTATGGCTACACCTTC. The chain has TRBV3-1 (or the pseudogene TRBV3-2) and TRBJ1-2; TRBD1 might be the D (6 bases). Trimming removed 3 bases at V and 5 bases at J, with 13 bases between. The CDR3 sequence is 14 residues long. Germline V gene data show CDR1 as LGHDT and CDR2 as YNNKEL (reference sequence).

The chain has TRBV3-1 (or the pseudogene TRBV3-2) and TRBJ1-1; D is undetermined. Germline loops: CDR1 LGHDT, CDR2 YNNKEL (reference sequence). The CDR3 covers 13 residues. V dropped 3 bases and J dropped 5 bases, with 10 bases sitting between them. This chain's CDR3 is CASSHSVGTEAFF. Written as DNA, the CDR3 is TGTGCCAGCAGCCACAGCGTAGGAACTGAAGCTTTCTTT.

The chain uses TRBV7-5 and TRBJ2-7; the table's D call TRBD2 went unverified against the DNA. TRBV7-5 constitutes a pseudogene. There are 11 residues in the CDR3. CDR3 residues: CASSLLYEQYF. CDR3 nucleotide sequence: TGTGCCAGCAGCCTCCTCTACGAGCAGTACTTC.

The sample holds a few counts of this clone. The CDR3 loop is CASSLTGEGGYTF. Written as DNA, the CDR3 is TGTGCCAGCAGTCTTACGGGGGAAGGCGGCTACACCTTC. The chain recombines TRBV6-4 with TRBJ1-2; a possible D gene is TRBD1 (5 bases). CDR1 is MRHNA, CDR2 SNTAGT, per germline. V dropped 5 bases and J dropped 8 bases, with 15 bases sitting between them. This CDR3 region has 13 residues.

The J gene is TRBJ1-2, the V gene TRBV19, with TRBD1 identical over 7 bases. This CDR3 region has 14 residues. The germline V gene has CDR1 LNHDA and CDR2 SQIVND (reference sequence). V shed 5 bases, J shed 8 bases, and the junction held 11 bases outside the gene matches. The CDR3 loop is CASSLRTGSGGYTF. Written as DNA, the CDR3 is TGTGCCAGTAGTCTTAGGACAGGCTCAGGAGGCTACACCTTC.

In this sample, this clone turned up once. The chain recombines TRBV7-2 with TRBJ1-5; 9 nucleotides match TRBD1. The CDR3 contains 14 residues. The germline gives CDR1 SGHTA, CDR2 FQGNSA. Unmatched junction bases numbered 5, after V lost 6 bases and J lost 5 bases. CDR3 DNA: TGTGCCAGCAGACGACAGGGGGAACATCAGCCCCAGCATTTT. Amino acid sequence: CASRRQGEHQPQHF.

There are a few counts of this clone. The chain has TRBV7-2 and TRBJ1-2, with D possibly being TRBD1 (6 bases). The germline V and J ends were trimmed by 4 bases and 4 bases, with 19 bases remaining between them. The germline CDR1 and CDR2 sequences are SGHTA and FQGNSA. The CDR3 sequence is 16 residues long. CDR3 sequence: CASSSLDMGHLYGYTF. As DNA, the CDR3 is TGTGCCAGCAGCTCACTTGATATGGGACATCTCTATGGCTACACCTTC. The full variable domain, with the rest looked up from reference TRBV7-2 and TRBJ1-2, is GAGVSQSPSNKVTEKGKDVELRCDPISGHTALYWYRQSLGQGLEFLIYFQGNSAPDKSGLPSDRFSAERTGGSVSTLTIQRTQQEDSAVYLCASSSLDMGHLYGYTFGSGTRLTVV.